This is a list of T cell receptor beta chains from one sample in a study of identical twins. TCRdb processed the 5' RACE reads anew with MiXCR; each CDR3 protein has one entry. The table has around 550,000 distinct CDR3 sequences, around 15% seen once. A further study also used this sample, focusing on yellow fever vaccine responses in identical twins.

The specimen was CD4+ T cells sorted from blood. All receptors derive from a woman under 30 in good health. The CDR3 runs from the conserved cysteine through the conserved F or W. The D gene is left open where the match is weak. Not every row has a clone size; where given, it reads once, few, many or a size class.

d_call: NA
v_call: TRBV5-5
clone_size: many
j_call: TRBJ2-1
cdr3_aa: CASRVGGDNEQFF
cdr3_nt: TGTGCCAGCAGGGTAGGCGGGGACAATGAGCAGTTCTTC

d_call: TRBD2
v_call: TRBV7-2
clone_size: few
j_call: TRBJ2-3
cdr3_aa: CASSLVGGEITDTQYF
cdr3_nt: TGTGCCAGCAGCTTAGTTGGGGGGGAGATCACAGATACGCAGTATTTT

d_call: TRBD2
v_call: TRBV27
clone_size: NA
j_call: TRBJ2-2
cdr3_aa: CASSSGTAKNTGELFF
cdr3_nt: TGTGCCAGCAGTAGCGGGACGGCAAAGAACACCGGGGAGCTGTTTTTT

d_call: TRBD2
v_call: TRBV5-1
clone_size: once
j_call: TRBJ2-3
cdr3_aa: CASSFRLAGADTQYF
cdr3_nt: TGCGCCAGCAGCTTTAGACTAGCGGGAGCAGATACGCAGTATTTT

d_call: NA
v_call: TRBV6-4
clone_size: NA
j_call: TRBJ2-1
cdr3_aa: CASSDLGRYGDEQFF
cdr3_nt: TGTGCCAGCAGTGATCTCGGGCGATACGGGGATGAGCAGTTCTTC

d_call: NA
v_call: TRBV5-1
clone_size: few
j_call: TRBJ2-7
cdr3_aa: CASSLHRSVSSYEQYF
cdr3_nt: TGCGCCAGCAGCCTACACAGGTCGGTTAGCTCCTACGAGCAGTACTTC

d_call: NA
v_call: TRBV7-7
clone_size: few
j_call: TRBJ2-2
cdr3_aa: CASSPRRGAGTGELFF
cdr3_nt: TGTGCCAGCAGCCCCCGCCGGGGGGCGGGCACCGGGGAGCTGTTTTTT

d_call: NA
v_call: TRBV21-1
clone_size: NA
j_call: TRBJ2-1
cdr3_aa: CASSKRSQPPHEQFF
cdr3_nt: TGTGCCAGCAGCAAAAGGTCGCAACCCCCCCATGAGCAGTTCTTC

d_call: NA
v_call: TRBV5-1
clone_size: NA
j_call: TRBJ2-1
cdr3_aa: CASSPQTGGGSWDEQFF
cdr3_nt: TGCGCCAGCAGCCCACAAACGGGGGGCGGGAGTTGGGATGAGCAGTTCTTC

d_call: NA
v_call: TRBV20-1
clone_size: few
j_call: TRBJ1-1
cdr3_aa: CSAVPGHLPNTEAFF
cdr3_nt: TGCAGTGCAGTTCCGGGACACCTGCCAAACACTGAAGCTTTCTTT

d_call: NA
v_call: TRBV5-1
clone_size: few
j_call: TRBJ1-1
cdr3_aa: CASSSNTYTEAFF
cdr3_nt: TGCGCCAGCAGCTCGAACACTTACACTGAAGCTTTCTTT

d_call: TRBD1
v_call: TRBV5-6
clone_size: NA
j_call: TRBJ2-5
cdr3_aa: CASRWTGQGEAQYF
cdr3_nt: TGTGCCAGCAGGTGGACAGGGCAAGGCGAGGCCCAGTACTTC

d_call: NA
v_call: TRBV12-3/TRBV12-4
clone_size: NA
j_call: TRBJ2-1
cdr3_aa: CASSEVGRGVRNEQFF
cdr3_nt: TGTGCCAGCAGTGAGGTTGGCAGGGGAGTGAGGAATGAGCAGTTCTTC

d_call: TRBD2
v_call: TRBV5-1
clone_size: NA
j_call: TRBJ2-4
cdr3_aa: CASSFLAGEVKNIQYF
cdr3_nt: TGCGCCAGCAGCTTTCTAGCGGGAGAAGTCAAAAACATTCAGTACTTC

d_call: NA
v_call: TRBV5-1
clone_size: NA
j_call: TRBJ2-6
cdr3_aa: CASSFAGDQRANVLTF
cdr3_nt: TGCGCCAGCAGCTTCGCAGGGGATCAGAGGGCCAACGTCCTGACTTTC

d_call: NA
v_call: TRBV24-1
clone_size: few
j_call: TRBJ2-1
cdr3_aa: CATGNYNEQFF
cdr3_nt: TGTGCCACCGGCAACTACAATGAGCAGTTCTTC

d_call: TRBD2
v_call: TRBV4-1
clone_size: many
j_call: TRBJ2-7
cdr3_aa: CASSQDWGLAGFSYEQYF
cdr3_nt: TGCGCCAGCAGCCAAGATTGGGGACTAGCGGGTTTCTCCTACGAGCAGTACTTC